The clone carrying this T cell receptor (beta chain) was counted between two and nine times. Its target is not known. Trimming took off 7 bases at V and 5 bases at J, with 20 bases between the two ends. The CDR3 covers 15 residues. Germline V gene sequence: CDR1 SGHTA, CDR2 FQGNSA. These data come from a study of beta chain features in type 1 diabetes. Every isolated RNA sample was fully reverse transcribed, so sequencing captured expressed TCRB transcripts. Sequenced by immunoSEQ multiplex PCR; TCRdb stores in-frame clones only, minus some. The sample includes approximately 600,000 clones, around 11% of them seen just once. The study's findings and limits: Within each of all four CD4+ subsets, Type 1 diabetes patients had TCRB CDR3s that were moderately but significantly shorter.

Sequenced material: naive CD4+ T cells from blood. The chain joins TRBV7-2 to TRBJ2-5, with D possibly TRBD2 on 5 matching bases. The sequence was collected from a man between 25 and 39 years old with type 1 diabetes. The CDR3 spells CASTPSLGAWETQYF. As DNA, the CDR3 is TGTGCCAGCACCCCGTCCTTGGGAGCGTGGGAGACCCAGTACTTC.